The 21 T cell receptor beta chains presented below share a single source sample, sequenced in a study of a mutant IDH1 vaccine in newly diagnosed glioma. This sample's time point: week 35, safety follow-up. Mutant IDH1 20-mer peptide, at 300 ug, made up each vaccine dose, with topical imiquimod. Libraries were prepared by immunoSEQ multiplex PCR; TCRdb keeps only in-frame clonotypes and omits some of them. Of 35,000 to 45,000 clones listed, 65% to 90% are singletons. These receptors have no identified antigens. The sequenced sample was PBMCs, obtained from a glioma patient whose treatment included an IDH1 peptide vaccine. The origin of the receptors is a woman in her 50s with glioma.

The sample holds one count of this clone. The chain recombines TRBV5-1 with TRBJ1-4; 8 bases fit TRBD1. This CDR3 spans 16 amino acids. V trimming: 7 bases; J trimming: 3 bases; junction bases outside the gene matches: 11. Per the germline V gene, CDR1 is SGHRS and CDR2 is YFSETQ. CDR3 in amino acids: CASGETGVVANEKLFF. CDR3 nucleotide sequence: TGCGCCAGCGGCGAGACAGGGGTGGTGGCTAATGAAAAACTGTTTTTT.

This clone was seen a single time. V is TRBV6-5 and J is TRBJ2-7, with D possibly being TRBD1 (6 bases). The CDR3 totals 14 residues. V lost 6 bases and J lost 2, with 14 bases in between. Germline V gene sequence: CDR1 MNHEY, CDR2 SVGAGI. The CDR3 spells CASRPPTGTYEQYF. The CDR3 bases are TGTGCCAGCAGACCTCCGACAGGTACCTACGAGCAGTACTTC.

V gene TRBV20-1 combines with J gene TRBJ1-2; D uncertain. Germline CDR1 DFQATT, CDR2 SNEGSKA (reference sequence). Trimming took off 0 bases at V and 8 bases at J, with 4 bases between the two ends. The CDR3 is made up of 10 amino acids. Here the CDR3 reads CSARDWGYTF. DNA for the CDR3: TGCAGTGCTAGAGATTGGGGCTACACCTTC.

V usage is TRBV5-4 and J usage is TRBJ2-1; 14 bases align to TRBD2. The CDR3 is 16 residues long. V shed 3 bases and J 7 bases; nucleotides not matched to a gene: 6. The V gene's germline CDR1 is SGHNT and CDR2 YYREEE (reference sequence). CDR3 sequence: CASSSGLAGGVNEQFF. CDR3 sequence (DNA): TGTGCCAGCAGCTCCGGACTAGCGGGGGGTGTAAATGAGCAGTTCTTC. Supplemented by reference TRBV5-4 and TRBJ2-1, the full variable domain reads ETGVTQSPTHLIKTRGQQVTLRCSSQSGHNTVSWYQQALGQGPQFIFQYYREEENGRGNFPPRFSGLQFPNYSSELNVNALELDDSALYLCASSSGLAGGVNEQFFGPGTRLTVL.

The gene calls are TRBV19 and TRBJ1-1, with a possible D match to TRBD1 (5 bases). CDR1 and CDR2 from the germline V gene are LNHDA and SQIVND (reference sequence). The germline V and J ends were trimmed by 8 bases and 4 bases, with 11 bases remaining between them. The CDR3 length is 12 residues. CDR3 DNA: TGTGCCAGTGCTTCAGGGACCACTGAAGCTTTCTTT. Amino acid sequence: CASASGTTEAFF.

The chain has TRBV10-3 and TRBJ1-2; D gene ambiguous. The V gene lost 2 bases and the J gene lost 1 base, with 5 bases spanning the gap. Per germline, CDR1 ENHRY and CDR2 SYGVKD. The CDR3 sequence is 13 residues long. In DNA, the CDR3 is TGTGCCATCAGTGAGGAGGGTAACTATGGCTACACCTTC. Protein product: CAISEEGNYGYTF.

This chain links TRBV20-1 with TRBJ1-2, with D hard to call. The V and J ends lost 3 bases and 4 bases respectively, with 6 bases between them. CDR3 size: 11 residues. Germline CDR1 DFQATT, CDR2 SNEGSKA (reference sequence). CDR3 sequence (DNA): TGCAGTGCTAGGGAGTTCTATGGCTACACCTTC. Translated, it gives CSAREFYGYTF.

This chain joins TRBV19 and TRBJ2-7; D gene uncertain. The germline V gene encodes CDR1 LNHDA and CDR2 SQIVND (reference sequence). This CDR3 has 14 residues. The germline V and J ends were trimmed by 3 bases and 0 bases, with 9 bases remaining between them. CDR3 amino acids: CASSIPGSSYEQYF. The CDR3 DNA is TGTGCCAGTAGTATCCCCGGAAGCTCCTACGAGCAGTACTTC.

The genes are TRBV5-5 and TRBJ1-6, with D uncertain. The CDR3 is 13 amino acids. The germline V gene has CDR1 SGHKS and CDR2 YYEKEE (reference sequence). V shed 2 bases and J shed 5 bases, with 5 bases lying between them. The CDR3 sequence: CASSLGNNSPLHF. CDR3 bases: TGTGCCAGCAGCTTAGGCAATAATTCACCCCTCCACTTT.

This clone was seen only once. V and J are TRBV11-3 and TRBJ1-1; D remains ambiguous. The CDR3 is 12 residues long. Germline V gene sequence: CDR1 SGHNT, CDR2 YENEEA. The germline V and J ends were trimmed by 5 bases and 11 bases, with 15 bases remaining between them. CDR3 coding DNA: TGTGCCAGCAGCCTCCCCGCCGCGGAGGCTTTCTTT. This translates into CASSLPAAEAFF.

This clone appeared a single time. The chain has TRBV5-1 and TRBJ2-1; 10 nucleotides line up with TRBD1. V dropped 3 bases and J dropped 12; count of bases not matched to a gene: 0. CDR3 length: 11 amino acids. Germline assignment: CDR1 SGHRS and CDR2 YFSETQ. CDR3 bases: TGCGCCAGCAGCTGGACAGGGGGGCAGTTCTTC. As protein: CASSWTGGQFF.

The rearrangement links TRBV10-3 to TRBJ1-1; TRBD1 might be the D (6 bases). Trimming stripped 3 bases from V and 0 bases from J, with 11 bases between. Per germline, CDR1 ENHRY and CDR2 SYGVKD. CDR3 length: 15 amino acids. The DNA of the CDR3 is TGTGCCATCAGTGAAAGACAGGCACTGAACACTGAAGCTTTCTTT. Its translation: CAISERQALNTEAFF.

The table lists this clone with a count of one. V is TRBV6-1 and J is TRBJ2-5; D gene ambiguous. Germline CDR1 reads MNHNS; CDR2 reads SASEGT. This CDR3 is built from 13 residues. The V gene lost 6 bases and the J gene lost 5 bases, with 13 bases spanning the gap. CDR3 protein: CASRGIIEETQYF. In DNA, the CDR3 is TGTGCCAGCAGGGGCATAATTGAGGAGACCCAGTACTTC.

This clone was seen just once. DNA for the CDR3: TGTGCCAGCAGTCAGGGTTCCTCCTACGAGCAGTACTTC. This sequence encodes CASSQGSSYEQYF. The J gene is TRBJ2-7, the V gene TRBV6-6, with D perhaps TRBD1 (5 bases). The ends were cut back, 5 bases at V and 0 bases at J, with 8 bases in the middle. The germline V gene has CDR1 MNHNY and CDR2 SVGAGI (reference sequence). The CDR3 consists of 13 residues.

The chain links TRBV5-1 to TRBJ2-2; no definite D call. Germline assignment: CDR1 SGHRS and CDR2 YFSETQ. The V end was cut by 0 bases, the J end by 2 bases, with 5 bases between. The CDR3 contains 14 residues. The CDR3 reads CASSLGSNTGELFF. CDR3 DNA sequence: TGCGCCAGCAGCTTGGGATCTAACACCGGGGAGCTGTTTTTT.

The V call is TRBV5-4, the J call TRBJ2-3; 7 bases are a match to TRBD2. J lost 3 bases, V lost 3 bases, and 7 bases had no gene match. The CDR3 is 15 amino acids. Germline values: CDR1 SGHNT, CDR2 YYREEE (reference sequence). CDR3 DNA: TGTGCCAGCAGCTATAGCGGGCAAGGGACAGATACGCAGTATTTT. This sequence encodes CASSYSGQGTDTQYF.

The rearrangement joins TRBV6-1 to TRBJ2-1, with unresolved D. The germline gives CDR1 MNHNS, CDR2 SASEGT. The CDR3 length is 13 residues. Trimming stripped 5 bases from V and 6 bases from J, with 11 bases between. CDR3 sequence (DNA): TGTGCCAGCAGTCCCCCCGTCCGCAATGAGCAGTTCTTC. Amino acid sequence: CASSPPVRNEQFF.

V and J are TRBV2 and TRBJ1-4; no firm D call. This CDR3 contains 11 residues. V was pared by 5 bases and J by 6 bases, with 4 bases between. Germline loops: CDR1 SNHLY, CDR2 FYNNEI. In DNA form, the CDR3 reads TGTGCCAGCAGTCTAGATGAAAAACTGTTTTTT. Protein sequence: CASSLDEKLFF. The variable domain in full, with the rest retrieved from reference TRBV2 and TRBJ1-4, is EPEVTQTPSHQVTQMGQEVILRCVPISNHLYFYWYRQILGQKVEFLVSFYNNEISEKSEIFDDQFSVERPDGSNFTLKIRSTKLEDSAMYFCASSLDEKLFFGSGTQLSVL.

The chain has TRBV9 and TRBJ2-5, with D unclear. V shed 0 bases and J shed 1 base, with 4 bases lying between them. The CDR3 runs 13 residues. The germline V gene has CDR1 SGDLS and CDR2 YYNGEE. CDR3 loop: CASSVATQETQYF. CDR3 nucleotide sequence: TGTGCCAGCAGCGTAGCCACCCAAGAGACCCAGTACTTC.

The chain couples TRBV28 to TRBJ1-5; 9 bases agree with TRBD1. Trimming removed 7 bases from V and 5 bases from J; junction bases left unmatched: 6. Germline CDR1 MDHEN, CDR2 SYDVKM. This CDR3 is 14 amino acids long. The CDR3 DNA follows: TGTGCCAGCAACCACGGGACAGGGCATCAGCCCCAGCATTTT. Translated, it gives CASNHGTGHQPQHF.

This clone was picked up one time. This chain connects TRBV5-1 to TRBJ1-2; unclear D gene. The CDR3 has 16 amino acids. CDR1 SGHRS and CDR2 YFSETQ come from the germline V gene. Trimming pared 0 bases from V and 0 bases from J, leaving 12 bases between. This chain's CDR3 is CASSLEAGQSNYGYTF. The DNA of the CDR3 is TGCGCCAGCAGCTTGGAGGCGGGCCAATCTAACTATGGCTACACCTTC.